These 32 T cell receptor beta chains originate from one sample sequenced in a study of blood T cell repertoires in COVID-19. Assay used: immunoSEQ multiplex PCR; TCRdb lists only in-frame clones, some missing. The sample includes around 200,000 clones, about 85% of them seen just once. The sequenced material came from peripheral blood. All receptors derive from an elderly woman with acute or convalescent COVID-19.

CDR3: CATSRGNSYNEQFF. In nucleotides, the CDR3 is TGTGCCACCTCCCGGGGGAACTCCTACAATGAGCAGTTCTTC. The chain has TRBV9 and TRBJ2-1; D perhaps matches TRBD2 (6 bases). Looked up from germline, CDR1 is SGDLS and CDR2 is YYNGEE. V was cut by 9 bases and J by 0 bases, with 13 bases left in between. CDR3 length: 14 residues.

The chain employs TRBV6-5 and TRBJ2-6; D is possibly TRBD1 (5 bases). The CDR3 has 13 residues. Deletions cut 7 bases from V and 4 bases from J, with 8 bases between. CDR1 MNHEY and CDR2 SVGAGI come from the germline V gene. For the CDR3, the DNA is TGTGCCAGCACAGGGTCGGGGGCCAACGTCCTGACTTTC. It yields the protein CASTGSGANVLTF.

This clone has a handful of counts. The chain combines TRBV5-1 with TRBJ1-2; D may be TRBD1 (6 bases). The germline V gene has CDR1 SGHRS and CDR2 YFSETQ. The CDR3 contains 14 residues. V shed 4 bases and J shed 1 base, with 11 bases lying between them. The CDR3 loop reads CASSPQGNNYGYTF. CDR3 nucleotide sequence: TGCGCCAGCAGCCCCCAGGGGAATAACTATGGCTACACCTTC.

The genes are TRBV27 and TRBJ2-5; 9 bases agree with TRBD1. The germline V gene has CDR1 MNHEY and CDR2 SMNVEV (reference sequence). The ends lost 6 bases at V and 2 bases at J; junction bases unmatched: 10. The CDR3 is 16 amino acids. CDR3 DNA: TGTGCCAGCAGCTCTCCGGGACAGGGAGTACAAGAGACCCAGTACTTC. The encoded protein is CASSSPGQGVQETQYF.

This clone was observed a handful of times. V usage is TRBV18 and J usage is TRBJ1-2; D is unclear. CDR1 KGHSH and CDR2 LQKENI come from the germline V gene. The CDR3 runs 16 residues. Trimming took 2 bases from V and 4 from J, leaving 17 bases between them. The CDR3 sequence: CASSPGVAAGLYGYTF. Written as DNA, the CDR3 is TGTGCCAGCTCACCAGGAGTGGCAGCCGGTCTCTATGGCTACACCTTC.

J is TRBJ1-2 and V is TRBV5-6; TRBD1 agrees at 9 bases. Per germline, CDR1 SGHDT and CDR2 YYEEEE. This CDR3 has 13 amino acids. After removal of 4 bases from V and 8 bases from J, the junction contained 6 bases not matched to a gene. The CDR3 DNA is TGTGCCAGCAGCCTTACAGGGGGCAACGGCTACACCTTC. The encoded protein is CASSLTGGNGYTF.

The chain employs TRBV19 and TRBJ2-2; weak D call: TRBD1 (6 bases). Trimming removed 2 bases at V and 1 base at J, with 11 bases between. The germline V gene encodes CDR1 LNHDA and CDR2 SQIVND (reference sequence). This CDR3 comprises 16 residues. As DNA, the CDR3 is TGTGCCAGTAGTATACTACCGGGACAGAACACCGGGGAGCTGTTTTTT. This gives the protein CASSILPGQNTGELFF.

The chain is built from TRBV11-2 and TRBJ2-7; weak D call: TRBD1 (5 bases). Germline CDR1 SGHAT, CDR2 FQNNGV. V gave up 5 bases and J gave up 1 base, with 18 bases separating them. This CDR3 has 16 amino acids. The DNA for the CDR3 is TGTGCCAGCAGCCCCGATCCAGGGTTCTTATCCTACGAGCAGTACTTC. This encodes CASSPDPGFLSYEQYF.

The J gene is TRBJ1-1, the V gene TRBV5-8, with 9 bases fitting TRBD1. Germline values: CDR1 SGHTS, CDR2 YDEGEE. The V and J ends lost 5 bases and 7 bases, in that order; junction bases with no gene match: 6. The CDR3 runs 13 residues. The CDR3 region has the DNA TGTGCCAGCAGGAGACAGGGGGGGAATGAAGCTTTCTTT. Translating gives CASRRQGGNEAFF.

The rearrangement links TRBV7-9 to TRBJ1-1; tentatively, D is TRBD1 (5 bases). Germline CDR1 is SEHNR and CDR2 is FQNEAQ (reference sequence). V dropped 1 base and J dropped 1 base, with 7 bases sitting between them. The CDR3 extends over 14 amino acids. This CDR3 reads CASSLGGQNTEAFF. DNA for the CDR3: TGTGCCAGCAGCTTAGGCGGACAGAACACTGAAGCTTTCTTT.

The chain carries TRBV7-2 and TRBJ2-5, with 8 bases aligning to TRBD2. V lost 5 bases, J lost 5 bases, and 10 bases stayed unmatched. From germline, CDR1 is SGHTA and CDR2 FQGNSA. CDR3 length: 15 residues. The CDR3, as DNA: TGTGCCAGCAGCCGTCCCGGGAGGGTAGGGGAGACCCAGTACTTC. It yields the protein CASSRPGRVGETQYF. Full variable domain (missing parts from reference TRBV7-2 and TRBJ2-5): GAGVSQSPSNKVTEKGKDVELRCDPISGHTALYWYRQSLGQGLEFLIYFQGNSAPDKSGLPSDRFSAERTGGSVSTLTIQRTQQEDSAVYLCASSRPGRVGETQYFGPGTRLLVL.

The chain has TRBV19 and TRBJ2-2; TRBD2 is a possible D gene (7 bases). The V gene's germline CDR1 is LNHDA and CDR2 SQIVND (reference sequence). The CDR3 extends over 16 amino acids. Between the trimmed V and J ends, which lost 10 bases and 3 bases, there was a span of 21 bases. The chain's CDR3 is CATDPRGAQYTGELFF. In DNA form, the CDR3 reads TGTGCCACCGACCCCCGGGGGGCTCAGTACACCGGGGAGCTGTTTTTT.

The chain is built from TRBV6-2 or TRBV6-3 and TRBJ2-2; D is possibly TRBD1 (5 bases). With 3 bases removed from V and 5 bases from J, the gap between germline ends came to 16 bases. Germline CDR1 is MNHEY and CDR2 is SVGEGT. The CDR3 consists of 16 residues. In DNA form, the CDR3 reads TGTGCCAGCAGTTATAGGTGGGGCATTCGGACCGGGGAGCTGTTTTTT. It is translated as CASSYRWGIRTGELFF.

Written as DNA, the CDR3 is TGTGCCAGCAGCTTGGGACTACGAACAGATACGCAGTATTTT. As protein: CASSLGLRTDTQYF. The genes are TRBV7-3 and TRBJ2-3; 7 nucleotides align to TRBD2. Germline V gives CDR1 SGHTA, CDR2 FQGTGA. The CDR3 extends over 14 amino acids. V was clipped by 3 bases and J by 3 bases; unmatched bases: 3.

V usage is TRBV14 and J usage is TRBJ1-2; D is possibly TRBD1 (5 bases). Germline lookup yields CDR1 SGHDN and CDR2 FVKESK. V lost 0 bases and J lost 4, with 9 bases in between. There are 14 residues in the CDR3. The CDR3 region has the DNA TGTGCCAGCAGCCAAGATCTCGGGGGCTATGGCTACACCTTC. Protein sequence: CASSQDLGGYGYTF. Filled out from reference TRBV14 and TRBJ1-2, the complete variable domain reads EAGVTQFPSHSVIEKGQTVTLRCDPISGHDNLYWYRRVMGKEIKFLLHFVKESKQDESGMPNNRFLAERTGGTYSTLKVQPAELEDSGVYFCASSQDLGGYGYTFGSGTRLTVV.

V usage is TRBV25-1 and J usage is TRBJ1-5; no clear D. CDR3 length equals 11 residues. Trimming removed 5 bases at V and 7 bases at J, with 6 bases between. Germline CDR1 MGHDK, CDR2 SYGVNS. Here the CDR3 DNA reads TGTGCCAGCAGTCGAGGGCAGCCCCAGCATTTT. Translation gives CASSRGQPQHF.

This clone was recorded only once. The V and J genes are TRBV5-4 and TRBJ1-2; TRBD1 might be the D (6 bases). Germline CDR1 and CDR2: SGHNT and YYREEE (reference sequence). The CDR3 is 14 amino acids. Trimming stripped 4 bases from V and 6 bases from J, with 16 bases between. The CDR3 spells CASSVWVGTHGYTF. The CDR3 region has the DNA TGTGCCAGCAGCGTCTGGGTAGGGACACATGGCTACACCTTC.

This chain connects TRBV9 to TRBJ1-2; D ambiguous. Trimming removed 3 bases at V and 8 bases at J, with 23 bases between. The CDR3 covers 16 residues. Germline V gene sequence: CDR1 SGDLS, CDR2 YYNGEE. CDR3 nucleotide sequence: TGTGCCAGCAGCGCCAGCGGTAGGGCCTCTTTGGAGGGCTACACCTTC. Amino acid sequence: CASSASGRASLEGYTF.

This chain connects TRBV29-1 to TRBJ1-1; D call uncertain. The CDR3 sequence is 11 residues long. CDR1 and CDR2 from the germline V gene are SQVTM and ANQGSEA. V lost 3 bases and J 5 bases, leaving 7 bases between the germline ends. In DNA form, the CDR3 reads TGCAGCGTTGATTCCGGGACTGAAGCTTTCTTT. Residues: CSVDSGTEAFF.

The chain joins TRBV30 to TRBJ2-5; 11 bases match TRBD2. This CDR3 is built from 15 residues. CDR1 and CDR2 (germline): GTSNPN, SVGIG (reference sequence). V gave up 3 bases and J gave up 2 bases; unmatched junction bases: 5. The CDR3 is CAWRMTSGNQETQYF. CDR3 bases: TGTGCCTGGAGGATGACTAGCGGGAATCAAGAGACCCAGTACTTC.

This clone was found a few times. CDR3 sequence reads: CASSQGLADYNEQFF. The CDR3 DNA reads as TGTGCCAGCAGCCAAGGACTAGCGGATTACAATGAGCAGTTCTTC. The chain couples TRBV7-9 to TRBJ2-1; TRBD2 aligns across 10 bases. CDR1 SEHNR and CDR2 FQNEAQ come from the germline V gene (reference sequence). Unmatched junction bases numbered 5, after V lost 5 bases and J lost 4 bases. The CDR3 covers 15 residues.

V is TRBV9 and J is TRBJ2-5, with D possibly TRBD2 on 6 matching bases. V was trimmed by 0 bases and J by 5 bases, leaving 17 bases between them. Germline assignment: CDR1 SGDLS and CDR2 YYNGEE. The CDR3 consists of 16 residues. CDR3 nucleotides: TGTGCCAGCAGCGTAGCGGGGGAGAGTAGTTGGGAGACCCAGTACTTC. This gives the protein CASSVAGESSWETQYF.

The CDR3 loop is CASSPASQTASSGNTIYF. As DNA, the CDR3 is TGTGCCAGCTCACCTGCCTCTCAGACAGCTAGCTCTGGAAACACCATATATTTT. The chain carries TRBV18 and TRBJ1-3; D is perhaps TRBD1 (5 bases). The CDR3 consists of 18 residues. V was shortened by 3 bases and J by 0 bases, with 18 bases between the two germline ends. Per germline, CDR1 KGHSH and CDR2 LQKENI.

This chain links TRBV28 with TRBJ2-7; TRBD1 aligns across 7 bases. The J segment lost 3 bases and the V segment lost 3 bases, leaving 8 bases of the junction unmatched. The CDR3 runs 15 residues. Germline CDR1 reads MDHEN; CDR2 reads SYDVKM. CDR3 residues: CASSFQRHRGYEQYF. In nucleotides, the CDR3 is TGTGCCAGCAGTTTTCAACGGCACAGGGGCTACGAGCAGTACTTC.

The chain is built from TRBV24-1 and TRBJ2-3; maybe TRBD1 (5 bases). This CDR3 has 16 amino acids. In germline, CDR1 is KGHDR, CDR2 SFDVKD. V was trimmed by 4 bases and J by 0 bases, leaving 13 bases between them. The CDR3 loop reads CATSESPQESTDTQYF. CDR3 coding DNA: TGTGCCACCAGTGAATCCCCACAGGAAAGCACAGATACGCAGTATTTT.

The V gene is TRBV2, the J gene TRBJ1-6; tentatively, D is TRBD1 (6 bases). CDR1 and CDR2 from the germline V gene are SNHLY and FYNNEI. V lost 1 base and J 8 bases, leaving 12 bases between the germline ends. The CDR3 sequence is 15 residues long. The CDR3 spells CASSEDFRTDSPLHF. The CDR3 nucleotides are TGTGCCAGCAGTGAAGACTTCCGGACAGATTCACCCCTCCACTTT.

V is TRBV7-9 and J is TRBJ1-1, with D tentatively TRBD1 (5 bases). Germline-derived CDR1 and CDR2 are SEHNR and FQNEAQ (reference sequence). The CDR3 is 13 residues long. V was pared by 6 bases and J by 5 bases, with 13 bases between. CDR3 nucleotide sequence: TGTGCCAGCAGGGCTGTGGGGGGTACTGAAGCTTTCTTT. Amino acids: CASRAVGGTEAFF.

The chain uses TRBV5-1 and TRBJ1-2; the D gene is possibly TRBD1 (6 bases). The CDR3 sequence is 13 residues long. Deletions cut 0 bases from V and 8 bases from J, with 11 bases between. Germline-derived CDR1 and CDR2 are SGHRS and YFSETQ. The CDR3, as DNA: TGCGCCAGCAGCTTGGGGCAGGGGACCGGCTACACCTTC. Amino acids: CASSLGQGTGYTF.

This chain links TRBV4-2 with TRBJ2-2; 12 nucleotides align to TRBD2. This CDR3 comprises 19 residues. The germline CDR1 and CDR2 sequences are LGHNA and YNFKEQ. The V segment lost 0 bases and the J segment 6 bases; nucleotides outside the gene matches: 11. The CDR3: CASSQDLGPSGRASGELFF. CDR3 DNA: TGTGCCAGCAGCCAAGATCTGGGCCCTAGCGGGAGGGCCTCCGGGGAGCTGTTTTTT.

This chain uses TRBV3-1 (or the pseudogene TRBV3-2) with TRBJ1-4; D might be TRBD1 (6 bases). Germline lookup yields CDR1 LGHDT and CDR2 YNNKEL (reference sequence). CDR3 length: 15 amino acids. The V and J ends lost 1 base and 7 bases respectively, with 13 bases between them. The CDR3 loop reads CASSQGSGGGEKLFF. The CDR3 region has the DNA TGTGCCAGCAGCCAAGGATCGGGGGGCGGTGAAAAACTGTTTTTT.

The chain joins TRBV18 to TRBJ1-1; possible D gene TRBD1, 5 bases. V was shortened by 2 bases and J by 0 bases, with 13 bases between the two germline ends. The CDR3 covers 16 residues. In germline, CDR1 is KGHSH, CDR2 LQKENI. The CDR3 region is CASSPRGRQLNTEAFF. In DNA, the CDR3 is TGTGCCAGCTCACCAAGGGGAAGACAGTTGAACACTGAAGCTTTCTTT.

This clone appeared once. This chain connects TRBV29-1 to TRBJ1-4; D unclear. CDR3 length equals 13 residues. CDR1 is SQVTM and CDR2 is ANQGSEA in the germline V gene. Trimming removed 7 bases at V and 4 bases at J, with 13 bases between. Here the CDR3 DNA reads TGCAGCGCCGGAGCGGGATTTAATGAAAAACTGTTTTTT. It yields the protein CSAGAGFNEKLFF.